The sequence of this TCR beta chain was determined in a study of cytomegalovirus exposure and HLA in healthy donors. In the study overall: Counted in an early data release were 75 million to 85 million unique TCRs from HLA-typed donors.

Turning to this clone: Its antigen is unidentified.

Findings and limits, study-wide: Relative to the approximately 700-donor mean, N-insertions were reportedly fewer in an Asian-associated ancestry cluster in a later analysis.

The germline V and J ends were trimmed by 5 bases and 3 bases, with 11 bases remaining between them. Germline CDR1 is MDHEN and CDR2 is SYDVKM. This CDR3 has 14 residues. The PCR used 60 Vbeta and 13 Jbeta primers. Sequenced by immunoSEQ multiplex PCR; TCRdb stores in-frame clones only, minus some. The sample includes around 150,000 clones, around 84% of them seen just once. The sequencing sample was made of PBMCs. The clonotype comes from a boy between 2 and 10 years old in good health and CMV-seronegative. The chain combines TRBV28 with TRBJ1-3, with D unclear. Here the CDR3 reads CASSLQRGGNTIYF. The CDR3 DNA is TGTGCCAGCAGTCTACAGCGGGGTGGAAACACCATATATTTT.